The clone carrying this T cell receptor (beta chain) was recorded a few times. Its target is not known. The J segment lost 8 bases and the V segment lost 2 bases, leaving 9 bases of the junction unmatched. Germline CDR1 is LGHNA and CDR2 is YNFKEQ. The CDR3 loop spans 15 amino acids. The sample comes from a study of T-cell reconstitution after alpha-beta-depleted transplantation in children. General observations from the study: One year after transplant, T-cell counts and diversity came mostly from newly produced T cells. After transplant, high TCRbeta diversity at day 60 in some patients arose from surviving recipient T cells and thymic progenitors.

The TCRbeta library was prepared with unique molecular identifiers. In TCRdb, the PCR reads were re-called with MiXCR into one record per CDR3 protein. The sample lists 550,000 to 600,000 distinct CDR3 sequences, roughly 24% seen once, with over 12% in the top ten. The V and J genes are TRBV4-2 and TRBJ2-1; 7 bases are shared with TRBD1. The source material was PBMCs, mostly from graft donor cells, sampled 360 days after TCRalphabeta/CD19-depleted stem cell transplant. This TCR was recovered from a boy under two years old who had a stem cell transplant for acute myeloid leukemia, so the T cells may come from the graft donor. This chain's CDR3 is CASSQYRGGADEQFF. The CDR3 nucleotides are TGTGCCAGCAGCCAATACAGGGGTGGGGCCGATGAGCAGTTCTTC.